Below are 29 T cell receptor beta chains sequenced from a single sample in a study of spatial heterogeneity in lung cancer. The sample's time point: blood at routine non-recurrence follow-up after resection. Material for sequencing was whole RNA from tumor, nontumor lung or frozen PBMC, left unsorted. One entry per CDR3 protein, called by TCRdb with MiXCR from the 5' RACE reads. Of some 120,000 distinct CDR3 sequences detected, 12% appear once; the ten largest clones hold around 17%. The sequencing here drew on PBMCs, taken at follow-up. The receptors originated from a male donor with early-stage non-small cell lung cancer.

This clonotype appeared many times. J is TRBJ1-6 and V is TRBV4-3; D is unclear. This CDR3 is 14 amino acids long. Germline V gene lookup returns CDR1 LGHNA and CDR2 YSLEER. V gave up 3 bases and J gave up 8 bases, with 11 bases separating them. The CDR3, as DNA: TGCGCCAGCAGCCACCGCGGACCTTATTCACCCCTCCACTTT. As protein: CASSHRGPYSPLHF.

This clonotype was seen only a few times. This chain joins TRBV27 and TRBJ1-4, with D possibly being TRBD1 (5 bases). The CDR3 contains 15 residues. The V end lost 6 bases, the J end lost 5 bases, and 16 bases lay between the germline ends. CDR1 is MNHEY and CDR2 is SMNVEV in the germline V gene (reference sequence). This CDR3 reads CASSDSGPGNEKLFF. The CDR3 bases are TGTGCCAGCAGCGACTCGGGACCAGGGAATGAAAAACTGTTTTTT.

This chain connects TRBV10-3 to TRBJ2-7; 9 nucleotides align to TRBD1. CDR1 and CDR2 (germline): ENHRY, SYGVKD. This CDR3 is built from 17 residues. Trimming took 0 bases from V and 7 from J; bases not matched to a gene: 13. The CDR3 bases are TGTGCCATCAGTGAGTCAACGTTGGGACAGGGTTTGGGGGAGCAGTACTTC. It translates to CAISESTLGQGLGEQYF.

This sequence joins TRBV4-3 and TRBJ2-1; D is perhaps TRBD1 (6 bases). V lost 0 bases to trimming and J lost 6 bases, with 12 bases between them. The CDR3 length is 15 residues. CDR1 is LGHNA and CDR2 is YSLEER in the germline V gene. CDR3 amino acids: CASSQEPVGANEQFF. DNA of the CDR3: TGCGCCAGCAGCCAAGAGCCCGTGGGGGCCAATGAGCAGTTCTTC.

The chain is built from TRBV7-8 and TRBJ2-3, with 9 nucleotides matching TRBD2. The CDR3 loop spans 18 amino acids. V trimming: 5 bases; J trimming: 2 bases; junction bases outside the gene matches: 14. Germline loops: CDR1 SGHVS, CDR2 FQNEAQ. CDR3 nucleotide sequence: TGTGCCAGCAGCCCTCGAGGGCTAGCGGGGCCACCCACAGATACGCAGTATTTT. Amino acids: CASSPRGLAGPPTDTQYF. Drawing the rest from reference TRBV7-8 and TRBJ2-3, the complete variable domain is GAGVSQSPRYKVAKRGQDVALRCDPISGHVSLFWYQQALGQGPEFLTYFQNEAQLDKSGLPSDRFFAERPEGSVSTLKIQRTQQEDSAVYLCASSPRGLAGPPTDTQYFGPGTRLTVL.

This clonotype has more than one count but fewer than ten. V usage is TRBV20-1 and J usage is TRBJ2-3, with 12 bases aligning to TRBD2. In germline, CDR1 is DFQATT, CDR2 SNEGSKA (reference sequence). Losses at the gene ends were 4 bases for V and 3 bases for J; bases not matched to a gene: 5. This CDR3 is 15 amino acids long. The CDR3 coding sequence is TGCAGTGCTATACGCGGACTAGCGGGGACAGATACGCAGTATTTT. It codes for CSAIRGLAGTDTQYF.

The V and J genes are TRBV5-1 and TRBJ2-1, with TRBD2 identical over 10 bases. After removal of 7 bases from V and 8 bases from J, the junction contained 12 bases not matched to a gene. The CDR3 has 15 amino acids. The V gene's germline CDR1 is SGHRS and CDR2 YFSETQ. CDR3 sequence: CASATTSGVFDEQFF. The CDR3 bases are TGCGCCAGCGCTACTACTAGCGGGGTTTTCGATGAGCAGTTCTTC.

The chain joins TRBV6-2 or TRBV6-3 to TRBJ1-6; 7 nucleotides match TRBD1. The length of the CDR3 is 13 residues. From germline, CDR1 is MNHEY and CDR2 SVGEGT. The V and J ends lost 0 bases and 14 bases, in that order; junction bases with no gene match: 4. The CDR3 is CASSYSGQKSLHF. The CDR3 bases are TGTGCCAGCAGTTACTCGGGACAGAAGTCCCTCCACTTT.

There are a few counts of this clonotype. The chain carries TRBV7-9 and TRBJ2-3; D unresolved. The CDR3 covers 12 residues. V lost 11 bases and J lost 3, with 12 bases in between. Per the germline V gene, CDR1 is SEHNR and CDR2 is FQNEAQ (reference sequence). The CDR3 protein is CAEHLTTDTQYF. The DNA for the CDR3 is TGTGCCGAGCACCTAACGACAGATACGCAGTATTTT.

The table lists this clonotype with a few counts. The chain joins TRBV7-2 to TRBJ1-5; 7 nucleotides align to TRBD1. Per germline, CDR1 SGHTA and CDR2 FQGNSA. V lost 2 bases, J lost 3 bases, and 4 bases stayed unmatched. The CDR3 sequence is 15 residues long. CDR3 sequence: CASSLQGGYNQPQHF. The CDR3 bases are TGTGCCAGCAGCTTACAGGGGGGATACAATCAGCCCCAGCATTTT. The whole variable domain, remainder taken from reference TRBV7-2 and TRBJ1-5, is GAGVSQSPSNKVTEKGKDVELRCDPISGHTALYWYRQSLGQGLEFLIYFQGNSAPDKSGLPSDRFSAERTGGSVSTLTIQRTQQEDSAVYLCASSLQGGYNQPQHFGDGTRLSIL.

The rearrangement uses TRBV20-1 and TRBJ2-3; 7 bases are a match to TRBD2. The ends lost 3 bases at V and 5 bases at J; junction bases unmatched: 11. In germline, CDR1 is DFQATT, CDR2 SNEGSKA (reference sequence). The CDR3 has 15 amino acids. In nucleotides, the CDR3 is TGCAGTGCTAGGTCCGGGACTACCACGAAAGATACGCAGTATTTT. Translation gives CSARSGTTTKDTQYF.

V gene TRBV12-3 or TRBV12-4 combines with J gene TRBJ1-2; D might be TRBD1 (6 bases). Trimming removed 5 bases from V and 4 bases from J, with 20 bases in between. The CDR3 extends over 16 amino acids. The CDR3 DNA reads as TGTGCCAGCAGTCCGAACTCACAGGGAATGTTCTATGGCTACACCTTC. It translates to CASSPNSQGMFYGYTF.

In this sample, this clonotype turned up a few times. This chain links TRBV6-5 with TRBJ1-2; D not resolved. V was trimmed by 2 bases and J by 0 bases, leaving 10 bases between them. The CDR3 is 15 amino acids. Germline V gives CDR1 MNHEY, CDR2 SVGAGI. CDR3 DNA sequence: TGTGCCAGCAGTTACATGCGTTACACTAACTATGGCTACACCTTC. It translates to CASSYMRYTNYGYTF.

In its sample, this clonotype was seen a few times. CDR3 nucleotides: TGTGCCAGCAGCGTAGGGGACAGGGGTTCAGGAAACACCATATATTTT. It yields the protein CASSVGDRGSGNTIYF. This chain joins TRBV9 and TRBJ1-3, with 10 bases lining up with TRBD1. Germline CDR1 and CDR2: SGDLS and YYNGEE. The J segment lost 4 bases and the V segment lost 0 bases, leaving 4 bases of the junction unmatched. This CDR3 comprises 16 residues.

In its sample, this clonotype was seen many times. In DNA form, the CDR3 reads TGTGCCAGCAGCTGGGGACCGCTCTCTGGAAACACCATATATTTT. This gives the protein CASSWGPLSGNTIYF. V and J are TRBV7-9 and TRBJ1-3; weak D call: TRBD1 (5 bases). Between the trimmed V and J ends, which lost 4 bases and 0 bases, there was a span of 10 bases. This CDR3 region has 15 residues. Per the germline V gene, CDR1 is SEHNR and CDR2 is FQNEAQ (reference sequence).

This clonotype was counted only a few times. This chain connects TRBV7-2 to TRBJ1-6; D is possibly TRBD1 (6 bases). CDR3 size: 14 residues. The germline gives CDR1 SGHTA, CDR2 FQGNSA. Trimming took 6 bases from V and 6 from J, leaving 12 bases between them. The CDR3 region has the DNA TGTGCCAGCAGTCGGGGACATACTAATTCACCCCTCCACTTT. Encoded protein: CASSRGHTNSPLHF.

This clonotype came up a few times. The chain joins TRBV28 to TRBJ1-1, with D unresolved. The V end lost 3 bases, the J end lost 6 bases, and 14 bases lay between the germline ends. Germline loops: CDR1 MDHEN, CDR2 SYDVKM. This CDR3 region has 14 residues. In DNA, the CDR3 is TGTGCCAGCAGTTTGCTAACTAGAGAAGCTGAAGCTTTCTTT. It codes for CASSLLTREAEAFF.

This clonotype has just a few counts. The chain couples TRBV18 to TRBJ2-7; 8 bases are shared with TRBD1. Germline-derived CDR1 and CDR2 are KGHSH and LQKENI. The V and J ends lost 3 bases and 7 bases, in that order; junction bases with no gene match: 8. The CDR3 length is 14 residues. CDR3 in DNA: TGTGCCAGCTCACCTCGACAGGGGTATCGGGAGCAGTACTTC. This encodes CASSPRQGYREQYF.

This clonotype was recorded many times. The chain joins TRBV4-2 to TRBJ1-6, with 10 bases identical to TRBD1. Germline loops: CDR1 LGHNA, CDR2 YNFKEQ. CDR3 size: 15 residues. The J segment lost 8 bases and the V segment lost 1 base, leaving 2 bases of the junction unmatched. The CDR3 reads CASSQGGQGYSPLHF. The CDR3 DNA follows: TGTGCCAGCAGCCAAGGGGGACAGGGGTATTCACCCCTCCACTTT.

This clonotype was counted ten times or more. This sequence joins TRBV28 and TRBJ2-5; D assignment may be TRBD1 or TRBD2 (5 bases each). Trimming removed 3 bases from V and 0 bases from J, with 11 bases in between. In germline, CDR1 is MDHEN, CDR2 SYDVKM. This CDR3 region has 15 residues. CDR3 coding DNA: TGTGCCAGCAGTTTGGGACGGATGTACCAAGAGACCCAGTACTTC. Protein product: CASSLGRMYQETQYF. The full variable domain, with the rest looked up from reference TRBV28 and TRBJ2-5, is DVKVTQSSRYLVKRTGEKVFLECVQDMDHENMFWYRQDPGLGLRLIYFSYDVKMKEKGDIPEGYSVSREKKERFSLILESASTNQTSMYLCASSLGRMYQETQYFGPGTRLLVL.

The J gene is TRBJ2-3, the V gene TRBV7-9, with D possibly TRBD1 on 5 matching bases. Germline-derived CDR1 and CDR2 are SEHNR and FQNEAQ (reference sequence). The CDR3 runs to 15 residues. V lost 4 bases, J lost 2 bases, and 13 bases lay in between. DNA of the CDR3: TGTGCCAGCAGCTATTCAGCTGGGGCCACAGATACGCAGTATTTT. Encoded protein: CASSYSAGATDTQYF.

The chain is built from TRBV29-1 and TRBJ2-1; TRBD2 aligns across 13 bases. The V segment lost 6 bases and the J segment 4 bases; nucleotides outside the gene matches: 6. Germline V gene data show CDR1 as SQVTM and CDR2 as ANQGSEA. The CDR3 length is 15 residues. The CDR3 DNA sequence: TGCAGCGTGGGGACTAGCGGGGCCGTTTACAATGAGCAGTTCTTC. Translated: CSVGTSGAVYNEQFF.

This clonotype has only a few counts. This sequence joins TRBV28 and TRBJ2-7; 8 nucleotides match TRBD1. Per the germline V gene, CDR1 is MDHEN and CDR2 is SYDVKM. The trim removed 6 bases at V and 0 bases at J, leaving 4 bases unmatched. The CDR3 is 14 amino acids. CDR3 coding DNA: TGTGCCAGCAGAAGACAGGGGCTCTCCTACGAGCAGTACTTC. Translated, it gives CASRRQGLSYEQYF.

This clonotype has more than one count but fewer than ten. The chain uses TRBV9 and TRBJ2-3, with D possibly being TRBD2 (6 bases). The CDR3 loop spans 15 amino acids. Per germline, CDR1 SGDLS and CDR2 YYNGEE. V shed 4 bases and J shed 4 bases, with 16 bases lying between them. For the CDR3, the DNA is TGTGCCAGCAGCAACTGGGACTCTGCGGCAGATACGCAGTATTTT. The encoded protein is CASSNWDSAADTQYF.

This clonotype has more than one count but fewer than ten. The V gene is TRBV28, the J gene TRBJ1-2, with TRBD1 matching over 9 bases. V was clipped by 5 bases and J by 4 bases; unmatched bases: 8. Germline V gives CDR1 MDHEN, CDR2 SYDVKM. CDR3 length: 15 amino acids. In nucleotides, the CDR3 is TGTGCCAGCAGTCCCGGGACAGGGCCCCCCTATGGCTACACCTTC. Its protein product is CASSPGTGPPYGYTF.

The table lists this clonotype with many counts. The chain carries TRBV27 and TRBJ2-7; 7 bases line up with TRBD1. The germline V gene has CDR1 MNHEY and CDR2 SMNVEV (reference sequence). V trimming: 5 bases; J trimming: 3 bases; junction bases outside the gene matches: 4. The CDR3 totals 13 residues. The CDR3 loop reads CASSHGDSYEQYF. In nucleotides, the CDR3 is TGTGCCAGCAGTCACGGGGACAGCTACGAGCAGTACTTC.

The chain has TRBV19 and TRBJ1-5, with D maybe TRBD1 (6 bases). Between the trimmed V and J ends, which lost 6 bases and 0 bases, there was a span of 12 bases. Germline CDR1 and CDR2: LNHDA and SQIVND (reference sequence). This CDR3 comprises 15 residues. CDR3 in amino acids: CASRTTGNSNQPQHF. In nucleotides, the CDR3 is TGTGCCAGTAGGACGACAGGAAATAGCAATCAGCCCCAGCATTTT.

This clonotype was seen a single time. The V and J genes are TRBV28 and TRBJ2-2, with D unclear. The V end lost 6 bases, the J end lost 5 bases, and 10 bases lay between the germline ends. The germline V gene encodes CDR1 MDHEN and CDR2 SYDVKM. The CDR3 runs 13 residues. The CDR3 loop is CASSRKGTGELFF. The CDR3 DNA follows: TGTGCCAGCAGCCGAAAGGGTACCGGGGAGCTGTTTTTT. Full variable domain (rest looked up from reference TRBV28 and TRBJ2-2): DVKVTQSSRYLVKRTGEKVFLECVQDMDHENMFWYRQDPGLGLRLIYFSYDVKMKEKGDIPEGYSVSREKKERFSLILESASTNQTSMYLCASSRKGTGELFFGEGSRLTVL.

The J gene is TRBJ2-7, the V gene TRBV5-1, with TRBD2 as a possible D gene (6 bases). Per the germline V gene, CDR1 is SGHRS and CDR2 is YFSETQ. Between the trimmed V and J ends, which lost 4 bases and 5 bases, there was a span of 10 bases. The CDR3 is made up of 12 amino acids. The CDR3 is CASSEGRNEQYF. The CDR3 region has the DNA TGCGCCAGCAGCGAAGGGAGGAACGAGCAGTACTTC.